Many counts were recorded for the clone carrying this T cell receptor (beta chain). What it recognizes is unknown. Individual cDNA molecules were tagged with unique molecular identifiers. TCRdb redid the calling of the 5' RACE reads with MiXCR, one entry per CDR3 protein. The sample gives under 85,000 distinct CDR3 sequences, 9.5% to 13% of which show up once; about 2.7% is in the top ten. This record comes from a study of early T cells in non-severe SARS-CoV-2 infection. Study-level information: The sequenced material was bulk RNA from unsorted whole blood, and its chains were unpaired.

General study results and limits: Missing private and CD4 specificities, VDJdb matching favored anti-spike CD8 responses.

Germline assignment: CDR1 SGHVS and CDR2 FQNEAQ. V lost 1 base, J lost 0 bases, and 10 bases lay in between. CDR3 length: 15 residues. This chain connects TRBV7-8 to TRBJ2-7; D uncertain. Sequences were obtained from whole blood. This clonotype was obtained from an adult who was a healthcare worker with PCR-confirmed SARS-CoV-2 infection or an uninfected control (not recorded which). Written as DNA, the CDR3 is TGTGCCAGCAGCTTAGATCCCCCCCTCTCCTACGAGCAGTACTTC. Protein: CASSLDPPLSYEQYF.